One and the same sample provided the 30 T cell receptor beta chains below, sequenced in a study of graft-versus-host responses after intestinal transplantation. Clones were read by immunoSEQ multiplex PCR, and TCRdb kept only the in-frame ones, dropping some. This table holds fewer than 150,000 clones, more than 80% found once. These receptors are not linked to any known antigen. The sample was unstimulated CD4+ T cells sorted from spleen or lymph node cells, taken before intestinal transplant. These receptors all come from a human donor who received an intestinal transplant.

The chain carries TRBV29-1 and TRBJ2-1, with D unresolved. This CDR3 is 13 amino acids long. Germline lookup yields CDR1 SQVTM and CDR2 ANQGSEA. The V end lost 4 bases, the J end lost 6 bases, and 13 bases lay between the germline ends. The chain's CDR3 is CSVAGKPLNEQFF. CDR3 bases: TGCAGCGTTGCTGGCAAGCCCCTCAATGAGCAGTTCTTC.

CDR3 region: CASRDTDQPQHF. The CDR3, as DNA: TGCGCCAGCAGGGATACAGACCAGCCCCAGCATTTT. The genes are TRBV10-2 and TRBJ1-5; D uncertain. V dropped 6 bases and J dropped 7 bases, with 10 bases sitting between them. Germline V gives CDR1 WSHSY, CDR2 SAAADI. The CDR3 totals 12 residues.

The chain has TRBV10-3 and TRBJ1-2; perhaps TRBD1 as D (5 bases). The V gene's germline CDR1 is ENHRY and CDR2 SYGVKD. V gave up 3 bases and J gave up 4 bases, with 9 bases separating them. The CDR3 length is 13 residues. DNA of the CDR3: TGTGCCATCAGTGACAGGACAATCTATGGCTACACCTTC. This translates into CAISDRTIYGYTF.

This sequence joins TRBV7-3 and TRBJ1-1, with TRBD1 as a possible D gene (5 bases). The CDR3 is 13 residues long. Per germline, CDR1 SGHTA and CDR2 FQGTGA. V gave up 5 bases and J gave up 8 bases, with 15 bases separating them. CDR3 sequence reads: CASSQQQGGEAFF. The CDR3 nucleotides read TGTGCCAGCAGCCAACAGCAGGGAGGGGAAGCTTTCTTT.

The chain uses TRBV27 and TRBJ1-1, with D unclear. Germline V gene data show CDR1 as MNHEY and CDR2 as SMNVEV (reference sequence). The V gene lost 2 bases and the J gene lost 6 bases, with 10 bases spanning the gap. The CDR3 totals 13 residues. CDR3 sequence reads: CASSLKAPPEAFF. DNA of the CDR3: TGTGCCAGCAGTTTAAAGGCCCCCCCTGAAGCTTTCTTT.

This chain links TRBV7-3 with TRBJ2-2; TRBD2 matches 7 bases. Trimming removed 1 base from V and 8 bases from J; junction bases left unmatched: 7. Per germline, CDR1 SGHTA and CDR2 FQGTGA. CDR3 size: 15 residues. CDR3 sequence reads: CASSLKGLPSGELFF. CDR3 bases: TGTGCCAGCAGCTTAAAGGGACTACCGTCGGGGGAGCTGTTTTTT. Drawing the rest from reference TRBV7-3 and TRBJ2-2, the complete variable domain is GAGVSQTPSNKVTEKGKYVELRCDPISGHTALYWYRQSLGQGPEFLIYFQGTGAADDSGLPNDRFFAVRPEGSVSTLKIQRTERGDSAVYLCASSLKGLPSGELFFGEGSRLTVL.

This rearrangement joins TRBV12-5 to TRBJ2-7, with 8 bases that match TRBD1. Trimming at V came to 5 bases and at J to 3 bases, leaving 6 bases not matched to a gene. CDR1 LGHNT and CDR2 FRNRAP come from the germline V gene. The CDR3 covers 14 residues. The CDR3 sequence is CASGAQGVFYEQYF. In DNA, the CDR3 is TGTGCTAGTGGTGCACAGGGGGTATTCTACGAGCAGTACTTC.

The V and J genes are TRBV19 and TRBJ2-6; 7 bases map to TRBD1. The CDR3 loop spans 19 amino acids. Per the germline V gene, CDR1 is LNHDA and CDR2 is SQIVND (reference sequence). V lost 3 bases, J lost 0 bases, and 11 bases stayed unmatched. CDR3: CASSISTGQAGSGANVLTF. The CDR3 bases are TGTGCCAGTAGTATTAGTACCGGACAGGCGGGCTCTGGGGCCAACGTCCTGACTTTC.

The chain joins TRBV20-1 to TRBJ2-3; D unclear. In germline, CDR1 is DFQATT, CDR2 SNEGSKA (reference sequence). V lost 6 bases and J lost 0, with 1 base in between. The CDR3 is made up of 10 amino acids. The CDR3 region is CSASTDTQYF. CDR3 DNA sequence: TGCAGTGCGAGCACAGATACGCAGTATTTT.

The rearrangement joins TRBV2 to TRBJ1-5; D gene ambiguous. This CDR3 spans 12 amino acids. Trimming stripped 8 bases from V and 7 bases from J, with 12 bases between. In germline, CDR1 is SNHLY, CDR2 FYNNEI. As DNA, the CDR3 is TGTGCCAGCCGGGGTGAGTACCAGCCCCAGCATTTT. It translates to CASRGEYQPQHF.

The chain recombines TRBV5-6 with TRBJ1-2, with D perhaps matching TRBD1 (5 bases). Trimming cost V 4 bases and J 3 bases, with 22 bases left between them. The CDR3 loop spans 17 amino acids. Germline lookup yields CDR1 SGHDT and CDR2 YYEEEE. This CDR3 reads CASSLKEQVLMDYGYTF. In nucleotides, the CDR3 is TGTGCCAGCAGCCTAAAAGAACAGGTCCTCATGGACTATGGCTACACCTTC.

The rearrangement joins TRBV19 to TRBJ1-4; D gene ambiguous. V gave up 2 bases and J gave up 2 bases, with 9 bases separating them. Germline-derived CDR1 and CDR2 are LNHDA and SQIVND (reference sequence). This CDR3 spans 15 amino acids. CDR3 region: CASSIREITNEKLFF. CDR3 coding DNA: TGTGCCAGTAGTATAAGGGAGATTACTAATGAAAAACTGTTTTTT.

The chain joins TRBV9 to TRBJ1-6; D remains ambiguous. V lost 6 bases to trimming and J lost 7 bases, with 14 bases between them. Germline V lookup: CDR1 SGDLS, CDR2 YYNGEE. This CDR3 contains 14 residues. The CDR3 DNA reads TGTGCCAGCAACACCGGAGTAGGGAATTCACCCCTCCACTTT. This encodes CASNTGVGNSPLHF.

The chain joins TRBV2 to TRBJ1-6, with no clear D. The CDR3 has 13 amino acids. CDR1 is SNHLY, CDR2 FYNNEI, per germline. The V and J ends lost 8 bases and 9 bases respectively, with 14 bases between them. The CDR3 protein is CASFRSGSSPLHF. The CDR3, as DNA: TGTGCCAGCTTCAGGAGTGGTAGTTCACCCCTCCACTTT.

The genes are TRBV11-1 and TRBJ2-1; 10 nucleotides match TRBD2. V shed 0 bases, J shed 15 bases, and the junction held 8 bases outside the gene matches. Germline CDR1 SGHAT, CDR2 FQDESV (reference sequence). The CDR3 consists of 14 residues. This CDR3 reads CASSLANPGLASFF. The CDR3 coding sequence is TGTGCCAGCAGCTTAGCGAACCCGGGACTAGCGTCGTTCTTC. Looking up the rest from reference TRBV11-1 and TRBJ2-1 gives the full variable domain: EAEVAQSPRYKITEKSQAVAFWCDPISGHATLYWYRQILGQGPELLVQFQDESVVDDSQLPKDRFSAERLKGVDSTLKIQPAELGDSAMYLCASSLANPGLASFFGPGTRLTVL.

The chain employs TRBV6-1 and TRBJ2-3; D not resolved. The V end was cut by 5 bases, the J end by 2 bases, with 8 bases between. The CDR3 sequence is 13 residues long. The germline V gene has CDR1 MNHNS and CDR2 SASEGT. The DNA for the CDR3 is TGTGCCAGCAGTTCCTGGGACACAGATACGCAGTATTTT. Its protein product is CASSSWDTDTQYF.

The rearrangement joins TRBV7-2 to TRBJ2-1; D perhaps matches TRBD2 (5 bases). Germline V gives CDR1 SGHTA, CDR2 FQGNSA. The CDR3 length is 16 residues. Trimming stripped 1 base from V and 8 bases from J, with 18 bases between. Written as DNA, the CDR3 is TGTGCCAGCAGCTTAGGGGAGCGAAGGGTCCGCGATGAGCAGTTCTTC. Amino acids: CASSLGERRVRDEQFF.

This clone appeared once. The V gene is TRBV5-1, the J gene TRBJ1-2; tentatively, D is TRBD1 (5 bases). V dropped 0 bases and J dropped 3 bases, with 9 bases sitting between them. The CDR3 is 14 residues long. The germline gives CDR1 SGHRS, CDR2 YFSETQ. CDR3 bases: TGCGCCAGCAGCTTGGAAGGGGCAGACTATGGCTACACCTTC. Translation gives CASSLEGADYGYTF.

CDR3 in DNA: TGTGCCAGCTCACCTAGCGTCGAGCAGTACTTC. Protein: CASSPSVEQYF. The chain links TRBV18 to TRBJ2-7; TRBD2 is a possible D gene (5 bases). This CDR3 has 11 amino acids. The V and J ends lost 3 bases and 6 bases respectively, with 6 bases between them. Germline values: CDR1 KGHSH, CDR2 LQKENI.

The J gene is TRBJ1-1, the V gene TRBV10-1; D gene unclear. The CDR3 is 13 residues long. Germline CDR1 WNHNN, CDR2 SYGVQD (reference sequence). Trimming took off 3 bases at V and 5 bases at J, with 10 bases between the two ends. The CDR3 spells CASSEGIGTEAFF. CDR3 nucleotides: TGCGCCAGCAGTGAAGGCATTGGGACTGAAGCTTTCTTT.

This clone has only one observation. The rearrangement links TRBV12-5 to TRBJ2-5, with 9 bases aligning to TRBD2. The V gene's germline CDR1 is LGHNT and CDR2 FRNRAP. This CDR3 has 17 amino acids. J lost 5 bases, V lost 2 bases, and 12 bases had no gene match. The CDR3 region is CASGLSPSRGGTETQYF. The CDR3 coding sequence is TGTGCTAGTGGTTTGTCCCCCTCGCGGGGGGGCACCGAGACCCAGTACTTC.

The rearrangement joins TRBV2 to TRBJ1-4, with 9 bases aligning to TRBD1. The germline CDR1 and CDR2 sequences are SNHLY and FYNNEI. This CDR3 comprises 18 residues. The V segment lost 6 bases and the J segment 3 bases; nucleotides outside the gene matches: 14. Written as DNA, the CDR3 is TGTGCCAGCAGGTCGGCGGGACAGGGCGATAGTGCTAATGAAAAACTGTTTTTT. Amino acid sequence: CASRSAGQGDSANEKLFF.

The chain recombines TRBV6-1 with TRBJ1-4; D might be TRBD1 (6 bases). The length of the CDR3 is 14 residues. The germline gives CDR1 MNHNS, CDR2 SASEGT. With 5 bases removed from V and 3 bases from J, the gap between germline ends came to 10 bases. The CDR3, as DNA: TGTGCCAGCAGTCCCCAGGGGCCTAATGAAAAACTGTTTTTT. As protein: CASSPQGPNEKLFF.

The chain has TRBV6-4 and TRBJ1-1, with 7 bases identical to TRBD1. Germline CDR1 is MRHNA and CDR2 is SNTAGT. The V and J ends lost 6 bases and 4 bases, in that order; junction bases with no gene match: 5. This CDR3 has 13 amino acids. CDR3 residues: CASRQTGSTEAFF. CDR3 nucleotide sequence: TGTGCCAGCAGACAGACAGGGTCCACTGAAGCTTTCTTT.

The chain joins TRBV27 to TRBJ1-5; 8 bases are a match to TRBD1. V lost 6 bases and J lost 0; bases outside the gene matches: 4. Germline CDR1 MNHEY, CDR2 SMNVEV (reference sequence). The CDR3 sequence is 15 residues long. This chain's CDR3 is CASSAGTGSNQPQHF. In DNA form, the CDR3 reads TGTGCCAGCAGCGCCGGGACAGGTAGCAATCAGCCCCAGCATTTT.

The rearrangement links TRBV27 to TRBJ2-7; possibly TRBD1 for D (5 bases). CDR3 length: 14 amino acids. Germline-derived CDR1 and CDR2 are MNHEY and SMNVEV (reference sequence). Trimming removed 3 bases from V and 2 bases from J, with 11 bases in between. The CDR3 is CASSLKTATYEQYF. The DNA for the CDR3 is TGTGCCAGCAGTTTGAAGACAGCCACCTACGAGCAGTACTTC.

For the CDR3, the DNA is TGCGCCAGCAGTCACCGGCCCCTCCGCTATGGCTACACCTTC. It translates to CASSHRPLRYGYTF. V is TRBV23-1 and J is TRBJ1-2, with D hard to call. TRBV23-1 is assigned to the ORF class and has an uncertain function. This CDR3 has 14 amino acids. The V and J ends lost 3 bases and 4 bases respectively, with 12 bases between them.

The chain carries TRBV10-3 and TRBJ1-2, with D possibly TRBD1 on 6 matching bases. This CDR3 has 13 residues. V was clipped by 2 bases and J by 4 bases, with 8 bases between them. CDR1 is ENHRY, CDR2 SYGVKD, per germline. The DNA for the CDR3 is TGTGCCATCAGTGAGGACAGGTTCTATGGCTACACCTTC. Protein product: CAISEDRFYGYTF.

The J gene is TRBJ2-2, the V gene TRBV14, with D tentatively TRBD2 (5 bases). V lost 4 bases to trimming and J lost 5 bases, with 11 bases between them. Per germline, CDR1 SGHDN and CDR2 FVKESK. This CDR3 comprises 14 residues. CDR3 residues: CASSLGGGTGELFF. CDR3 DNA sequence: TGTGCCAGCAGCCTCGGAGGCGGTACCGGGGAGCTGTTTTTT. Combining the CDR3 with reference TRBV14 and TRBJ2-2 gives the whole variable domain EAGVTQFPSHSVIEKGQTVTLRCDPISGHDNLYWYRRVMGKEIKFLLHFVKESKQDESGMPNNRFLAERTGGTYSTLKVQPAELEDSGVYFCASSLGGGTGELFFGEGSRLTVL.

This sequence joins TRBV5-4 and TRBJ1-1; no clear D gene. CDR3 size: 12 residues. The germline gives CDR1 SGHNT, CDR2 YYREEE (reference sequence). The V and J ends lost 10 bases and 0 bases respectively, with 10 bases between them. CDR3 loop: CALNIMNTEAFF. The DNA for the CDR3 is TGTGCCCTCAATATAATGAACACTGAAGCTTTCTTT.